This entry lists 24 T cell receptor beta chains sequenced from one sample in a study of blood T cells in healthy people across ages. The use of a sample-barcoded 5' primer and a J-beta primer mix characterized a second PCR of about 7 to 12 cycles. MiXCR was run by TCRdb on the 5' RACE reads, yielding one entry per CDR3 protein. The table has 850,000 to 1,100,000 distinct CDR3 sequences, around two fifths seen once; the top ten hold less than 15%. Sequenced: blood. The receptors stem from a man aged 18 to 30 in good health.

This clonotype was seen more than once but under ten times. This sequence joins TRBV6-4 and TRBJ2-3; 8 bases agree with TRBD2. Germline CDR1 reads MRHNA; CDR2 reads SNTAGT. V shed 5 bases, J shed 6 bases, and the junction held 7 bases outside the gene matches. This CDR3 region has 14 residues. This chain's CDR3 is CASSPQRLADTQYF. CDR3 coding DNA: TGTGCCAGCAGTCCCCAGAGACTAGCGGATACGCAGTATTTT.

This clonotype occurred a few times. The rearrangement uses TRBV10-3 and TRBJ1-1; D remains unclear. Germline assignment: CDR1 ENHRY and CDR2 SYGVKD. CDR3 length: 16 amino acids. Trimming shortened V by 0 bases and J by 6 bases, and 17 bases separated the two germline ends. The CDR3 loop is CAISESKVELGAEAFF. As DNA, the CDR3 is TGTGCCATCAGTGAGTCGAAGGTGGAACTGGGCGCTGAAGCTTTCTTT.

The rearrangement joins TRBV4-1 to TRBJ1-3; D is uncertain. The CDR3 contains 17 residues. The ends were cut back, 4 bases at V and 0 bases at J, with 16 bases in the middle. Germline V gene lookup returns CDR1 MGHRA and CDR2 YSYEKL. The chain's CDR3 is CASSRPRSHDSGNTIYF. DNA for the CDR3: TGCGCCAGCAGCCGACCTAGGAGCCACGACTCTGGAAACACCATATATTTT.

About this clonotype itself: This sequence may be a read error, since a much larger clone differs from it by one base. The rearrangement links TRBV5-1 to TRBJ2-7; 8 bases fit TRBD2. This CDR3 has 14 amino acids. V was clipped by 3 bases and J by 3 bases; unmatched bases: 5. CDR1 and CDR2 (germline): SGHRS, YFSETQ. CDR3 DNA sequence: TGCGCCAGCAGCTCTACTAGCGGCTACTACGAGCAGTACTTC. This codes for CASSSTSGYYEQYF.

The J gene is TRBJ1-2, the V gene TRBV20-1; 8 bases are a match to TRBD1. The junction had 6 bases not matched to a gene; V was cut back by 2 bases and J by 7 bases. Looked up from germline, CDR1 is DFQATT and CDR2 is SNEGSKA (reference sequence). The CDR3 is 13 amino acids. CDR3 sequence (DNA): TGCAGTGCTAGACACGGACAGGGACGTGGCTACACCTTC. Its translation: CSARHGQGRGYTF.

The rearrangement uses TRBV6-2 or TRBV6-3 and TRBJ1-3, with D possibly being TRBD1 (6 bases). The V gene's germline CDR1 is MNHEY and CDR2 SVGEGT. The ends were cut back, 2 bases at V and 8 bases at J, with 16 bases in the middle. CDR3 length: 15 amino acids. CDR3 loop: CASSYLGGATDTIYF. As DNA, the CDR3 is TGTGCCAGCAGTTACCTCGGGGGCGCAACAGACACCATATATTTT.

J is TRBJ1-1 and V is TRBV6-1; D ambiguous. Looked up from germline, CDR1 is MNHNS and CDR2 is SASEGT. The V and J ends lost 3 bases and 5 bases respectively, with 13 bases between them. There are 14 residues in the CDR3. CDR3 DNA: TGTGCCAGCAGTGACCCTAATCAGGCTACTGAAGCTTTCTTT. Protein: CASSDPNQATEAFF.

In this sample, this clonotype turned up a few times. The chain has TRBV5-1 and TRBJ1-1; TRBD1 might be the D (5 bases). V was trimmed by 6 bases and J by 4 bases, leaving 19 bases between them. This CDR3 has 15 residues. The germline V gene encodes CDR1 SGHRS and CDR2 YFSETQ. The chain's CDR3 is CASTRGSGQGTEAFF. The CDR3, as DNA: TGCGCCAGCACCCGTGGGTCGGGGCAAGGCACTGAAGCTTTCTTT.

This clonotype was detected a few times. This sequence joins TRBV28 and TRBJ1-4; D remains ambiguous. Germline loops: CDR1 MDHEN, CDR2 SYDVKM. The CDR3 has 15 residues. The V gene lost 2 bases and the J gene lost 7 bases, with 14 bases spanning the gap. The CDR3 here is CASSLAYRGAEKLFF. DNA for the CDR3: TGTGCCAGCAGTTTAGCCTATCGAGGCGCTGAAAAACTGTTTTTT.

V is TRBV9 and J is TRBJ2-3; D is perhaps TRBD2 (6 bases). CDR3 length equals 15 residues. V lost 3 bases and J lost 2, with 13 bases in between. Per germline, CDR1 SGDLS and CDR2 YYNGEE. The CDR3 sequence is CASSDRDLHTDTQYF. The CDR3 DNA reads TGTGCCAGCAGCGACCGGGACTTACACACAGATACGCAGTATTTT.

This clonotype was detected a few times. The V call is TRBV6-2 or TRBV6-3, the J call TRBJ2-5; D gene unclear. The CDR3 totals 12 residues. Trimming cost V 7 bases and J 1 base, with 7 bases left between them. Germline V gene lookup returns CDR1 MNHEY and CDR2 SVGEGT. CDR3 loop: CASKNLQETQYF. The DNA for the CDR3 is TGTGCCAGCAAGAACCTCCAAGAGACCCAGTACTTC.

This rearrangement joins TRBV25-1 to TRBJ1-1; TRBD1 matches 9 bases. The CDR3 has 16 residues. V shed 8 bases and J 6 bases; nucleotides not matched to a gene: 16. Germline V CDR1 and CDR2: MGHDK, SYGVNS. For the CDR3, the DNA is TGTGCCAGCGGACCCCCGGACAGGGGAGCGCAGGCTGAAGCTTTCTTT. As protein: CASGPPDRGAQAEAFF.

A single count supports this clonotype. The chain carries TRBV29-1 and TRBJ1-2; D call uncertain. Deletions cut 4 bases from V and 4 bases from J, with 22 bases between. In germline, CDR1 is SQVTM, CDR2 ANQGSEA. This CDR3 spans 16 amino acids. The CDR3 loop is CSVGPTDEASSYGYTF. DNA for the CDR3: TGCAGCGTTGGGCCTACAGATGAAGCCTCTAGCTATGGCTACACCTTC.

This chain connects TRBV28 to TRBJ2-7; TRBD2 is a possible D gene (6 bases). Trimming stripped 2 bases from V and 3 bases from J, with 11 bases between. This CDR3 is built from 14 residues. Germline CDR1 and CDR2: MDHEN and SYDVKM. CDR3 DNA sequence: TGTGCCAGCAGTTTAGGGTGGGGGGTCTACGAGCAGTACTTC. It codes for CASSLGWGVYEQYF. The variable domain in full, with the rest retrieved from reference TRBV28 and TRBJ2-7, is DVKVTQSSRYLVKRTGEKVFLECVQDMDHENMFWYRQDPGLGLRLIYFSYDVKMKEKGDIPEGYSVSREKKERFSLILESASTNQTSMYLCASSLGWGVYEQYFGPGTRLTVT.

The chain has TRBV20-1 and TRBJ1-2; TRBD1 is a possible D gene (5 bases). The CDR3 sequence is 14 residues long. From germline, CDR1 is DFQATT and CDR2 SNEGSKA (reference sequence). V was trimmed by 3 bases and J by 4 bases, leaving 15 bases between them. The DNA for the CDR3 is TGCAGTGCTAGCGCAACCTCGGGGGGCTATGGCTACACCTTC. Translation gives CSASATSGGYGYTF.

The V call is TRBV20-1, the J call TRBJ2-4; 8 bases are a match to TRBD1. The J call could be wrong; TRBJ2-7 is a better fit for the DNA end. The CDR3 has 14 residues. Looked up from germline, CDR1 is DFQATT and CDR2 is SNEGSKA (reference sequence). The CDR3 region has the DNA TGCAGTGCTAGAGACCGGGACAGGACCCACGAGCAGTACTTC. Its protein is CSARDRDRTHEQYF.

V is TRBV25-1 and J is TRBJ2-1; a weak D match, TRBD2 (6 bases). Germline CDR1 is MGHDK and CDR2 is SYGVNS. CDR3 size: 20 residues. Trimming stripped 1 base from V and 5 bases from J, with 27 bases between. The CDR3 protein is CASSELTVGFELARDNEQFF. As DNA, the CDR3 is TGTGCCAGCAGTGAATTGACAGTTGGGTTCGAACTAGCTCGCGACAATGAGCAGTTCTTC.

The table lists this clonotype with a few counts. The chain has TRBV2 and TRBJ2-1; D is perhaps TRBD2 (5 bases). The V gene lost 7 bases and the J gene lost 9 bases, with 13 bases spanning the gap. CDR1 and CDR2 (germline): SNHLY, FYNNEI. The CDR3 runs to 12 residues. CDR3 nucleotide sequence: TGTGCCAGCATTTCGGGATTCGGTGAGCAGTTCTTC. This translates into CASISGFGEQFF.

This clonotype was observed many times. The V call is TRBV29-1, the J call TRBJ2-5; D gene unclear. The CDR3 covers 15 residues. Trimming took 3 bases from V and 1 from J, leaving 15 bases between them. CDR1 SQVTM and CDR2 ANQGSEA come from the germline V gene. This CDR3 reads CSVDRANLLQETQYF. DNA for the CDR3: TGCAGCGTTGACCGGGCCAACCTCCTCCAAGAGACCCAGTACTTC.

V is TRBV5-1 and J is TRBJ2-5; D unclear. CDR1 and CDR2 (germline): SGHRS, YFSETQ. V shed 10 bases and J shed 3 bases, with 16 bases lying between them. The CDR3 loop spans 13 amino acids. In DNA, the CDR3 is TGCGCCCCCTGTCGACTGTACAAAGAGACCCAGTACTTC. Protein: CAPCRLYKETQYF.

CDR3 sequence reads: CASSYSTGYETQYF. The CDR3 bases are TGTGCCAGCAGTTACTCGACAGGGTATGAGACCCAGTACTTC. This chain connects TRBV6-6 to TRBJ2-7; 7 bases agree with TRBD1. The end of the DNA is better explained by TRBJ2-5, so the J call may be wrong. Germline assignment: CDR1 MNHNY and CDR2 SVGAGI (reference sequence). CDR3 length equals 14 residues.

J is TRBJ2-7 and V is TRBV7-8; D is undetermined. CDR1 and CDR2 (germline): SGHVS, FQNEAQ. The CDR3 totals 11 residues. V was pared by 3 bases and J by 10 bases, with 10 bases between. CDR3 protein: CASSFSTEQYF. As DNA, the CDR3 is TGTGCCAGCAGCTTCTCGACGGAACAGTACTTC.

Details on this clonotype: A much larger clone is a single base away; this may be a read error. In DNA, the CDR3 is TGCAGTGCTAGAGGGACAGGGGACACTAAAGCTTTCTTT. Its protein is CSARGTGDTKAFF. This chain connects TRBV20-1 to TRBJ1-1; 9 nucleotides align to TRBD1. Looked up from germline, CDR1 is DFQATT and CDR2 is SNEGSKA (reference sequence). The CDR3 is 13 residues long.

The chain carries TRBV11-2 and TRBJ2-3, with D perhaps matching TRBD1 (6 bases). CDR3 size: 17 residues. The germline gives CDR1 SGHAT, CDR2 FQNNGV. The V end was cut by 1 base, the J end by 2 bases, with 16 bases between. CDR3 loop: CASSLARSGADTDTQYF. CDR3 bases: TGTGCCAGCAGCTTAGCAAGATCAGGGGCTGACACAGATACGCAGTATTTT.